This TCR beta chain was captured by sequencing in a study of cytomegalovirus exposure and HLA in healthy donors. Germline lookup yields CDR1 SNHLY and CDR2 FYNNEI. This CDR3 comprises 14 residues. Trimming left V 6 bases short and J 3 bases short, with 14 bases between. The primer mix had 60 Vbeta and 13 Jbeta primers. Generated by immunoSEQ multiplex PCR, the TCRdb table keeps only in-frame clones and is missing some. This sample yields 180,000 or so clones, of which about 75% are seen a single time; roughly an eighth belongs to the top ten. At collection, donors were nominally healthy, but unrecorded immune exposures were probable.

Sequenced: PBMCs. This chain joins TRBV2 and TRBJ1-2, with D possibly being TRBD1 (5 bases). This sequence was found in a man between 45 and 60 years old in good health and CMV-seropositive. CDR3 amino acids: CASREQAGDYGYTF. The CDR3 bases are TGTGCCAGCAGAGAGCAGGCGGGGGACTATGGCTACACCTTC. Supplemented by reference TRBV2 and TRBJ1-2, the full variable domain reads EPEVTQTPSHQVTQMGQEVILRCVPISNHLYFYWYRQILGQKVEFLVSFYNNEISEKSEIFDDQFSVERPDGSNFTLKIRSTKLEDSAMYFCASREQAGDYGYTFGSGTRLTVV.